Following are 4 T cell receptor beta chains from one sample sequenced in a study of OX40 agonist ivuxolimab in advanced cancers. The protocol was immunoSEQ multiplex PCR, while the TCRdb copy is restricted to in-frame clones and leaves out a portion. The table records about 160,000 clones, 90% to 95% of them present only once. This specimen consisted of CD4+ or CD8+ T cells sorted from blood, obtained in a trial of the OX40 agonist ivuxolimab. The receptors stem from an adult with an advanced solid tumor such as melanoma, head and neck, liver or kidney cancer.

This chain joins TRBV7-2 and TRBJ2-1, with 8 bases identical to TRBD2. V lost 5 bases to trimming and J lost 6 bases; unmatched junction nucleotides: 6. The length of the CDR3 is 14 residues. CDR1 and CDR2 from the germline V gene are SGHTA and FQGNSA. Written as DNA, the CDR3 is TGTGCCAGCAGCGGACTAGCTACCTTCAATGAGCAGTTCTTC. Translation: CASSGLATFNEQFF.

The chain recombines TRBV19 with TRBJ1-1; 7 nucleotides align to TRBD1. The V segment lost 5 bases and the J segment 5 bases; nucleotides outside the gene matches: 8. The germline gives CDR1 LNHDA, CDR2 SQIVND (reference sequence). The CDR3 is 14 residues long. The CDR3 DNA sequence: TGTGCCAGTAGTCCGCGACAGGGATGGACTGAAGCTTTCTTT. This encodes CASSPRQGWTEAFF.

V usage is TRBV27 and J usage is TRBJ1-1, with TRBD1 matching 7 bases. The germline gives CDR1 MNHEY, CDR2 SMNVEV (reference sequence). The CDR3 is 13 amino acids. Losses at the gene ends were 11 bases for V and 3 bases for J; bases not matched to a gene: 9. CDR3 protein: CASWGQGDTEAFF. DNA for the CDR3: TGTGCCTCCTGGGGGCAGGGGGACACTGAAGCTTTCTTT.

The rearrangement uses TRBV5-4 and TRBJ1-6; possibly TRBD1 for D (5 bases). The V gene lost 4 bases and the J gene lost 14 bases, with 16 bases spanning the gap. The CDR3 has 13 amino acids. The germline gives CDR1 SGHNT, CDR2 YYREEE (reference sequence). CDR3 bases: TGTGCCAGCAGCCTGGGACCTTTAGACACCCTCCACTTT. Amino acid sequence: CASSLGPLDTLHF.